This entry lists 22 T cell receptor beta chains sequenced from one sample in a study of Graves' ophthalmopathy and Graves' hyperthyroidism. Amplifying from RNA transcripts, the study obtained TCR beta CDR3 regions. HTBI primers served in a first-round RT-PCR, which a second-round multiplex PCR followed. TCRdb reprocessed the multiplex PCR reads via MiXCR and lists one record per CDR3 protein. The profile shows over a million distinct CDR3 sequences, 35% to 40% of them singletons. Input material: peripheral blood or thyroid tissue (not recorded which). The receptors were gathered from an adult man with Graves' hyperthyroidism.

This clonotype was seen many times. This sequence joins TRBV24-1 and TRBJ2-5, with 7 nucleotides matching TRBD1. The germline gives CDR1 KGHDR, CDR2 SFDVKD. J was trimmed by 5 bases and V by 8 bases; bases with no gene match: 13. This CDR3 spans 15 amino acids. The CDR3: CATTRQGQRRETQYF. In nucleotides, the CDR3 is TGTGCCACCACTAGACAGGGACAACGACGGGAGACCCAGTACTTC.

This chain uses TRBV20-1 with TRBJ1-1, with a tentative D call TRBD1 (5 bases). Germline-derived CDR1 and CDR2 are DFQATT and SNEGSKA (reference sequence). Trimming shortened V by 0 bases and J by 7 bases, and 18 bases separated the two germline ends. This CDR3 comprises 15 residues. CDR3 sequence: CSARDPPREFLEAFF. CDR3 nucleotide sequence: TGCAGTGCTAGAGATCCCCCCAGGGAGTTTCTTGAAGCTTTCTTT.

The V and J genes are TRBV15 and TRBJ1-2, with D possibly TRBD1 on 6 matching bases. V was trimmed by 5 bases and J by 0 bases, leaving 16 bases between them. Germline V lookup: CDR1 LNHNV, CDR2 YYDKDF (reference sequence). This CDR3 has 16 amino acids. The CDR3 loop reads CATSPRGSGANYGYTF. CDR3 coding DNA: TGTGCCACCAGCCCGAGGGGGAGCGGGGCTAACTATGGCTACACCTTC.

The chain carries TRBV20-1 and TRBJ2-2; D not resolved. The CDR3 extends over 13 amino acids. Germline V gene data show CDR1 as DFQATT and CDR2 as SNEGSKA (reference sequence). V was cut by 1 base and J by 6 bases, with 9 bases left in between. The CDR3 DNA follows: TGCAGTGCTAGAGCGGATTGGGCCGGGGAGCTGTTTTTT. This sequence encodes CSARADWAGELFF.

The chain carries TRBV5-1 and TRBJ2-6; 9 nucleotides align to TRBD1. CDR1 SGHRS and CDR2 YFSETQ come from the germline V gene. J gave up 6 bases and V 4 bases, and 17 bases lay outside the gene matches. This CDR3 comprises 19 residues. As DNA, the CDR3 is TGCGCCAGCAGCCCGGACGCCGGGACAGGGTGGCGAGAGGCCAACGTCCTGACTTTC. It encodes CASSPDAGTGWREANVLTF.

The table lists this clonotype with many counts. V usage is TRBV12-3 or TRBV12-4 and J usage is TRBJ1-1; 7 nucleotides agree with TRBD1. With V trimmed by 8 bases and J by 8 bases, 11 bases remained unmatched. The length of the CDR3 is 13 residues. The CDR3 DNA reads TGTGCCAGCGTGGGACAGCCAGTGGGGGAAGCTTTCTTT. It yields the protein CASVGQPVGEAFF.

This chain uses TRBV19 with TRBJ2-2; the D is unclear. The CDR3 length is 13 residues. Germline V CDR1 and CDR2: LNHDA, SQIVND (reference sequence). V lost 5 bases to trimming and J lost 7 bases, with 11 bases between them. The CDR3 sequence: CASSGRLIGELFF. DNA for the CDR3: TGTGCCAGTAGTGGGCGACTTATCGGGGAGCTGTTTTTT. The full variable domain, its missing parts supplied by reference TRBV19 and TRBJ2-2, is DGGITQSPKYLFRKEGQNVTLSCEQNLNHDAMYWYRQDPGQGLRLIYYSQIVNDFQKGDIAEGYSVSREKKESFPLTVTSAQKNPTAFYLCASSGRLIGELFFGEGSRLTVL.

This chain connects TRBV20-1 to TRBJ2-5; 8 nucleotides agree with TRBD1. The ends lost 6 bases at V and 3 bases at J; junction bases unmatched: 9. The CDR3 length is 14 residues. Germline assignment: CDR1 DFQATT and CDR2 SNEGSKA (reference sequence). Here the CDR3 DNA reads TGCAGTGCAACCCCAGGGGGCTTTGAAGAGACCCAGTACTTC. Translation: CSATPGGFEETQYF.

The CDR3: CSVEGGSGVLETQYF. CDR3 DNA sequence: TGCAGCGTTGAGGGAGGTAGCGGGGTTTTGGAGACCCAGTACTTC. The chain employs TRBV29-1 and TRBJ2-5, with 8 bases aligning to TRBD2. The junction had 11 bases not matched to a gene; V was cut back by 3 bases and J by 5 bases. The CDR3 totals 15 residues. Germline CDR1 SQVTM, CDR2 ANQGSEA.

The rearrangement links TRBV18 to TRBJ1-4, with D unclear. CDR3 size: 13 residues. From germline, CDR1 is KGHSH and CDR2 LQKENI. Between the trimmed V and J ends, which lost 5 bases and 7 bases, there was a span of 11 bases. CDR3 nucleotides: TGTGCCAGCTCATACCGGGATAGTGAAAAACTGTTTTTT. Translation: CASSYRDSEKLFF.

The chain couples TRBV7-2 to TRBJ2-5; TRBD2 agrees at 7 bases. The germline V gene has CDR1 SGHTA and CDR2 FQGNSA. The CDR3 has 15 residues. V lost 4 bases and J lost 4; bases outside the gene matches: 9. The CDR3 region is CASSSRGRASETQYF. The CDR3 DNA reads TGTGCCAGCAGCTCACGGGGGAGGGCCTCAGAGACCCAGTACTTC.

This clonotype has a count of ten or more. CDR3 in amino acids: CSATYPGVVTEAFF. Here the CDR3 DNA reads TGCAGTGCTACTTACCCAGGGGTGGTGACTGAAGCTTTCTTT. V is TRBV20-1 and J is TRBJ1-1; D perhaps matches TRBD1 (6 bases). The length of the CDR3 is 14 residues. V shed 4 bases and J shed 5 bases, with 17 bases lying between them. The germline V gene encodes CDR1 DFQATT and CDR2 SNEGSKA (reference sequence).

In its sample, this clonotype was seen many times. The chain joins TRBV29-1 to TRBJ2-7; D is possibly TRBD1 or TRBD2 (5 bases each). Germline CDR1 reads SQVTM; CDR2 reads ANQGSEA. The CDR3 runs 16 residues. Trimming took 4 bases from V and 6 from J, leaving 25 bases between them. The CDR3 reads CSVVRARDHVTGEQYF. The DNA for the CDR3 is TGCAGCGTTGTAAGGGCCCGGGACCATGTTACGGGCGAGCAGTACTTC.

This clonotype was counted at least ten times. The chain has TRBV7-9 and TRBJ2-7; 7 bases agree with TRBD1. Germline trimming cut 4 bases from V and 5 bases from J; bases unmatched to any gene: 8. This CDR3 has 14 residues. Germline CDR1 SEHNR, CDR2 FQNEAQ (reference sequence). CDR3 sequence: CASSSWTGGHEQYF. The CDR3 DNA reads as TGTGCCAGCAGCTCGTGGACAGGTGGCCACGAGCAGTACTTC. Looking up the rest from reference TRBV7-9 and TRBJ2-7 gives the full variable domain: DTGVSQNPRHKITKRGQNVTFRCDPISEHNRLYWYRQTLGQGPEFLTYFQNEAQLEKSRLLSDRFSAERPKGSFSTLEIQRTEQGDSAMYLCASSSWTGGHEQYFGPGTRLTVT.

This rearrangement joins TRBV20-1 to TRBJ2-7; D may be TRBD2 (5 bases). The CDR3 has 13 amino acids. V lost 1 base, J lost 7 bases, and 14 bases lay in between. Germline V gives CDR1 DFQATT, CDR2 SNEGSKA (reference sequence). CDR3 sequence: CSARVGGPTEQYF. In DNA form, the CDR3 reads TGCAGTGCTAGAGTTGGAGGACCTACTGAGCAGTACTTC.

This clonotype has a count of ten or more. The chain is built from TRBV20-1 and TRBJ2-5; 14 nucleotides agree with TRBD2. Unmatched junction bases numbered 6, after V lost 5 bases and J lost 7 bases. CDR1 is DFQATT, CDR2 SNEGSKA, per germline (reference sequence). This CDR3 is built from 14 residues. CDR3 DNA: TGCAGTGCTCACCGGGGACTAGCGGGAGTGACCCAGTACTTC. This encodes CSAHRGLAGVTQYF.

The V and J genes are TRBV19 and TRBJ1-5, with D possibly being TRBD1 (5 bases). The CDR3 totals 14 residues. The ends were cut back, 6 bases at V and 7 bases at J, with 16 bases in the middle. From germline, CDR1 is LNHDA and CDR2 SQIVND (reference sequence). CDR3 region: CASSNRGADQPQHF. CDR3 bases: TGTGCCAGTAGCAACCGCGGGGCTGACCAGCCCCAGCATTTT. Variable domain in full (rest from reference TRBV19 and TRBJ1-5): DGGITQSPKYLFRKEGQNVTLSCEQNLNHDAMYWYRQDPGQGLRLIYYSQIVNDFQKGDIAEGYSVSREKKESFPLTVTSAQKNPTAFYLCASSNRGADQPQHFGDGTRLSIL.

This clonotype has a count of ten or more. The rearrangement uses TRBV7-2 and TRBJ2-7; the match to TRBD1 covers 9 bases. The ends lost 6 bases at V and 4 bases at J; junction bases unmatched: 10. Per the germline V gene, CDR1 is SGHTA and CDR2 is FQGNSA. There are 15 residues in the CDR3. CDR3 sequence (DNA): TGTGCCAGCAGTCAACGGACAGGGGTTTTATACGAGCAGTACTTC. It codes for CASSQRTGVLYEQYF.

This clonotype has just a few counts. Sequence at one end of the junction differs from germline and may be a read error. The chain carries TRBV10-2 and TRBJ1-1; tentatively, D is TRBD1 (6 bases). The germline CDR1 and CDR2 sequences are WSHSY and SAAADI. This CDR3 is 17 amino acids long. CDR3 sequence: CASCRGAQATRNAEAFF. The CDR3 nucleotides are TGTGCCAGCTGTCGGGGGGCGCAAGCCACCAGAAACGCTGAAGCTTTCTTT.

This sequence joins TRBV7-9 and TRBJ2-5; D not resolved. V shed 5 bases and J shed 1 base, with 11 bases lying between them. CDR3 length: 14 amino acids. The germline V gene has CDR1 SEHNR and CDR2 FQNEAQ (reference sequence). The CDR3 is CASSPDLLQETQYF. The CDR3 DNA follows: TGTGCCAGCAGCCCCGACCTGCTCCAAGAGACCCAGTACTTC. The variable domain in full, with the rest retrieved from reference TRBV7-9 and TRBJ2-5, is DTGVSQNPRHKITKRGQNVTFRCDPISEHNRLYWYRQTLGQGPEFLTYFQNEAQLEKSRLLSDRFSAERPKGSFSTLEIQRTEQGDSAMYLCASSPDLLQETQYFGPGTRLLVL.

This chain joins TRBV10-3 and TRBJ1-4; 9 bases map to TRBD1. This CDR3 spans 13 amino acids. The ends lost 6 bases at V and 7 bases at J; junction bases unmatched: 3. Looked up from germline, CDR1 is ENHRY and CDR2 is SYGVKD. The CDR3 DNA reads TGTGCCATCAGCACGGGACAGGGTGAAAAACTGTTTTTT. The encoded protein is CAISTGQGEKLFF.

This chain uses TRBV10-3 with TRBJ1-1; D gene unclear. Germline values: CDR1 ENHRY, CDR2 SYGVKD. V lost 8 bases and J lost 4, with 17 bases in between. The CDR3 loop spans 14 amino acids. The CDR3 sequence: CAILKGAGSTEAFF. The CDR3 DNA reads as TGTGCCATCCTCAAAGGCGCGGGGAGCACTGAAGCTTTCTTT.